This T cell receptor (beta chain) was documented in a study of cytomegalovirus exposure and HLA in healthy donors. On the study more broadly: The approximately 120 validation repertoires matched the 500 to 750 first-cohort repertoires in platform, a later analysis reported.

Overall study findings and caveats: Specificity of a few CMV-associated chains for CMV antigens was verified in vitro. Reports credit the classifier with highly specific, highly sensitive diagnosis of cytomegalovirus status.

Of note for this clone: The antigen is undetermined.

Produced via immunoSEQ multiplex PCR; TCRdb's table is partial and in-frame only. The sample has 100,000 to 150,000 clones; 94% are singletons. From germline, CDR1 is MDHEN and CDR2 SYDVKM. V lost 3 bases and J lost 5, with 10 bases in between. The CDR3 sequence is 13 residues long. This chain joins TRBV28 and TRBJ2-5; tentatively, D is TRBD2 (5 bases). What was sequenced was PBMCs. This clonotype originated in a young woman in good health and CMV-seronegative. CDR3 region: CASSFLEAETQYF. The CDR3 nucleotides are TGTGCCAGCAGTTTTCTGGAGGCGGAGACCCAGTACTTC.